The 26 T cell receptor beta chains presented below share a single source sample, sequenced in a study of memory CD4+ T cells and cytomegalovirus serostatus. Single viable CD3+CD4+CD8-CD45RO+ cells were sorted as the memory CD4+ T cells. Assay used: immunoSEQ multiplex PCR; TCRdb lists only in-frame clones, some missing. The sample lists some 52,000 clones, around 82% occurring once. Sample: memory CD4+ T cells from blood. Receptors originate from an adult in good health and CMV-seronegative.

The CDR3 DNA reads as TGTGCCAGCAGCTCCCTAGGGACCGGGGAGCTGTTTTTT. Its protein is CASSSLGTGELFF. The chain has TRBV11-2 and TRBJ2-2; D ambiguous. The V gene's germline CDR1 is SGHAT and CDR2 FQNNGV. V lost 4 bases to trimming and J lost 5 bases, with 8 bases between them. CDR3 length equals 13 residues.

V gene TRBV5-1 combines with J gene TRBJ2-1, with D perhaps being TRBD1 or TRBD2 (5 bases each). Germline V gene data show CDR1 as SGHRS and CDR2 as YFSETQ. The CDR3 runs 15 residues. V gave up 2 bases and J gave up 2 bases, with 11 bases separating them. CDR3 DNA sequence: TGCGCCAGCAGCTTAGGGACGGCAGCCTACAATGAGCAGTTCTTC. Residues: CASSLGTAAYNEQFF.

This clone was seen only a few times. This sequence joins TRBV7-6 and TRBJ1-4; TRBD1 agrees at 9 bases. Germline lookup yields CDR1 SGHVS and CDR2 FNYEAQ. V trimming: 1 base; J trimming: 7 bases; junction bases outside the gene matches: 13. CDR3 length: 18 residues. The CDR3 nucleotides read TGTGCCAGCAGCTTAGGGGATACCTACAGGGGGCGCGGTGAAAAACTGTTTTTT. It codes for CASSLGDTYRGRGEKLFF. Variable domain in full (rest from reference TRBV7-6 and TRBJ1-4): GAGVSQSPRYKVTKRGQDVALRCDPISGHVSLYWYRQALGQGPEFLTYFNYEAQQDKSGLPNDRFSAERPEGSISTLTIQRTEQRDSAMYRCASSLGDTYRGRGEKLFFGSGTQLSVL.

The chain recombines TRBV10-3 with TRBJ1-1; 7 nucleotides line up with TRBD1. V lost 4 bases and J lost 4; bases outside the gene matches: 9. CDR3 size: 15 residues. CDR1 ENHRY and CDR2 SYGVKD come from the germline V gene. The CDR3 nucleotides are TGTGCCATCAGTGCCCAGGGGGGCACTGGCACTGAAGCTTTCTTT. Amino acids: CAISAQGGTGTEAFF.

V is TRBV6-6 and J is TRBJ2-5; 9 positions agree with TRBD2. This CDR3 is 14 amino acids long. Germline CDR1 MNHNY, CDR2 SVGAGI (reference sequence). V dropped 5 bases and J dropped 2; count of bases not matched to a gene: 3. The DNA of the CDR3 is TGTGCCAGCAGTCTAGCGGGACCTCAAGAGACCCAGTACTTC. This translates into CASSLAGPQETQYF.

The CDR3 DNA sequence: TGTGCCTGGAGTTCAGGGGGATTGATGGCTGAAGCTTTCTTT. Its protein product is CAWSSGGLMAEAFF. This sequence joins TRBV30 and TRBJ1-1; TRBD1 matches at 7 bases. J lost 6 bases, V lost 2 bases, and 9 bases had no gene match. CDR3 length: 14 residues. Germline values: CDR1 GTSNPN, CDR2 SVGIG (reference sequence).

This chain joins TRBV28 and TRBJ2-2; the D call may be TRBD1 or TRBD2 (5 bases each). The CDR3 consists of 15 residues. Trimming removed 2 bases from V and 6 bases from J, with 13 bases in between. Germline-derived CDR1 and CDR2 are MDHEN and SYDVKM. The CDR3 reads CASSLGTVGAGELFF. CDR3 in DNA: TGTGCCAGCAGTTTAGGGACCGTTGGGGCCGGGGAGCTGTTTTTT.

The V gene is TRBV10-3, the J gene TRBJ1-5; D is possibly TRBD1 (6 bases). Trimming took 8 bases from V and 2 from J, leaving 10 bases between them. The CDR3 runs to 13 residues. Germline V gives CDR1 ENHRY, CDR2 SYGVKD. DNA of the CDR3: TGTGCCATCGGGACATTTGGCAATCAGCCCCAGCATTTT. This sequence encodes CAIGTFGNQPQHF.

Of note for this clone: The sample contains more than one DNA sequence encoding this CDR3. The chain carries TRBV5-6 and TRBJ2-2; 7 bases match TRBD1. The CDR3 spans 15 residues. Trimming removed 4 bases from V and 3 bases from J; junction bases left unmatched: 6. Per germline, CDR1 SGHDT and CDR2 YYEEEE. In nucleotides, the CDR3 is TGTGCCAGCAGCCCGGACAGGTTGGACACCGGGGAGCTGTTTTTT. Its translation is CASSPDRLDTGELFF.

The chain joins TRBV5-4 to TRBJ1-1, with D tentatively TRBD1 (6 bases). The V end lost 5 bases, the J end lost 2 bases, and 13 bases lay between the germline ends. This CDR3 is built from 14 residues. CDR1 is SGHNT and CDR2 is YYREEE in the germline V gene (reference sequence). This CDR3 is CASRKTGINTEAFF. CDR3 bases: TGTGCCAGCAGAAAAACAGGGATTAACACTGAAGCTTTCTTT.

The rearrangement joins TRBV18 to TRBJ2-1, with D perhaps matching TRBD1 (6 bases). Trimming removed 2 bases at V and 2 bases at J, with 10 bases between. This CDR3 has 15 amino acids. Germline loops: CDR1 KGHSH, CDR2 LQKENI. The CDR3 spells CASSPGAGAYNEQFF. In DNA form, the CDR3 reads TGTGCCAGCTCACCAGGGGCAGGGGCCTACAATGAGCAGTTCTTC.

The chain uses TRBV5-4 and TRBJ1-2, with D perhaps matching TRBD1 (5 bases). The CDR3 consists of 14 residues. V was pared by 2 bases and J by 8 bases, with 16 bases between. Germline CDR1 and CDR2: SGHNT and YYREEE (reference sequence). CDR3 in amino acids: CASSFGGPGLGYTF. CDR3 in DNA: TGTGCCAGCAGCTTTGGGGGTCCGGGTTTGGGCTACACCTTC.

The V gene is TRBV7-9, the J gene TRBJ1-2, with a tentative D call TRBD1 (5 bases). V was cut by 4 bases and J by 8 bases, with 11 bases left in between. Germline assignment: CDR1 SEHNR and CDR2 FQNEAQ (reference sequence). This CDR3 has 12 amino acids. CDR3 sequence (DNA): TGTGCCAGCAGCTCCTACGGGGACGGCTACACCTTC. The encoded protein is CASSSYGDGYTF. The full variable domain, with the rest looked up from reference TRBV7-9 and TRBJ1-2, is DTGVSQNPRHKITKRGQNVTFRCDPISEHNRLYWYRQTLGQGPEFLTYFQNEAQLEKSRLLSDRFSAERPKGSFSTLEIQRTEQGDSAMYLCASSSYGDGYTFGSGTRLTVV.

The sample holds a few counts of this clone. A junction end diverges from the germline sequence, so it may reflect a read error. The chain joins TRBV19 to TRBJ1-1; D remains unclear. The V gene's germline CDR1 is LNHDA and CDR2 SQIVND (reference sequence). CDR3 size: 16 residues. The CDR3 sequence: CASSMSPLTRNPEAFF. The CDR3 nucleotides read TGTGCCAGTAGTATGAGCCCCCTGACACGGAACCCTGAAGCTTTCTTT. Combining the CDR3 with reference TRBV19 and TRBJ1-1 gives the whole variable domain DGGITQSPKYLFRKEGQNVTLSCEQNLNHDAMYWYRQDPGQGLRLIYYSQIVNDFQKGDIAEGYSVSREKKESFPLTVTSAQKNPTAFYLCASSMSPLTRNPEAFFGQGTRLTVV.

This rearrangement joins TRBV5-1 to TRBJ2-5, with 8 bases fitting TRBD2. The CDR3 extends over 15 amino acids. V lost 5 bases, J lost 6 bases, and 12 bases stayed unmatched. CDR1 and CDR2 from the germline V gene are SGHRS and YFSETQ. The CDR3 here is CASSSIAGIAKTQYF. CDR3 bases: TGCGCCAGCAGTTCAATAGCGGGGATAGCGAAGACCCAGTACTTC. Combining the CDR3 with reference TRBV5-1 and TRBJ2-5 gives the whole variable domain KAGVTQTPRYLIKTRGQQVTLSCSPISGHRSVSWYQQTPGQGLQFLFEYFSETQRNKGNFPGRFSGRQFSNSRSEMNVSTLELGDSALYLCASSSIAGIAKTQYFGPGTRLLVL.

The chain couples TRBV12-5 to TRBJ1-1; 7 nucleotides align to TRBD1. The CDR3 covers 16 residues. With 2 bases clipped from V and 1 base from J, the junction kept 7 bases outside the gene matches. CDR1 is LGHNT, CDR2 FRNRAP, per germline. In nucleotides, the CDR3 is TGTGCTAGTGGTTTGCAACGGTCAGGGGGGAACACTGAAGCTTTCTTT. Translated: CASGLQRSGGNTEAFF.

V usage is TRBV6-5 and J usage is TRBJ1-5; D not certain. Trimming stripped 8 bases from V and 3 bases from J, with 11 bases between. Germline V gene data show CDR1 as MNHEY and CDR2 as SVGAGI. This CDR3 is 13 amino acids long. CDR3 sequence reads: CASRAGFNQPQHF. The CDR3 DNA is TGTGCCAGCCGTGCCGGGTTCAATCAGCCCCAGCATTTT.

The rearrangement joins TRBV19 to TRBJ1-2, with D perhaps TRBD1 (5 bases). Trimming cost V 7 bases and J 1 base, with 13 bases left between them. This CDR3 contains 14 residues. Germline values: CDR1 LNHDA, CDR2 SQIVND (reference sequence). CDR3 residues: CASKLDSFNYGYTF. CDR3 DNA: TGTGCCAGTAAATTAGACAGTTTTAACTATGGCTACACCTTC. The entire variable domain, with the rest obtained from reference TRBV19 and TRBJ1-2, is as follows: DGGITQSPKYLFRKEGQNVTLSCEQNLNHDAMYWYRQDPGQGLRLIYYSQIVNDFQKGDIAEGYSVSREKKESFPLTVTSAQKNPTAFYLCASKLDSFNYGYTFGSGTRLTVV.

The chain has TRBV4-3 and TRBJ2-1; D is ambiguous. The CDR3 runs 14 residues. The V gene lost 2 bases and the J gene lost 9 bases, with 14 bases spanning the gap. Germline V CDR1 and CDR2: LGHNA, YSLEER. The CDR3 DNA reads TGCGCCAGCAGCCAAAGGGTAGTTAGACGTGAGCAGTTCTTC. Translating gives CASSQRVVRREQFF.

This clone was detected only a few times. V is TRBV7-9 and J is TRBJ1-2, with D possibly TRBD1 on 5 matching bases. The ends were cut back, 5 bases at V and 5 bases at J, with 15 bases in the middle. CDR1 SEHNR and CDR2 FQNEAQ come from the germline V gene (reference sequence). The CDR3 loop spans 14 amino acids. The CDR3 here is CASSPLGQGYGYTF. The CDR3 DNA sequence: TGTGCCAGCAGCCCCCTGGGGCAGGGTTATGGCTACACCTTC.

Ten or more counts support this clone. DNA of the CDR3: TGTGCCAGCAGCTTAGGGGATAATGAAGCTTTCTTT. This gives the protein CASSLGDNEAFF. The chain carries TRBV7-6 and TRBJ1-1; D gene ambiguous. Germline V lookup: CDR1 SGHVS, CDR2 FNYEAQ. The CDR3 runs 12 residues. Deletions cut 1 base from V and 7 bases from J, with 7 bases between.

The chain employs TRBV7-9 and TRBJ1-1, with D possibly matching TRBD1 (6 bases). CDR1 and CDR2 from the germline V gene are SEHNR and FQNEAQ (reference sequence). The germline V and J ends were trimmed by 2 bases and 6 bases, with 16 bases remaining between them. CDR3 size: 15 residues. In DNA form, the CDR3 reads TGTGCCAGCAGCTTATCGGGGGGGGCGCGGGCTGAAGCTTTCTTT. Residues: CASSLSGGARAEAFF.

This sequence joins TRBV9 and TRBJ2-5; D tentatively fits TRBD1 or TRBD2 (5 bases each). Trimming removed 0 bases at V and 4 bases at J, with 13 bases between. The germline V gene encodes CDR1 SGDLS and CDR2 YYNGEE. The CDR3 runs 15 residues. This chain's CDR3 is CASSVADTGRETQYF. Written as DNA, the CDR3 is TGTGCCAGCAGCGTAGCGGACACGGGACGAGAGACCCAGTACTTC.

The CDR3 sequence is CASTPTGGRETQYF. The CDR3 nucleotides read TGTGCCAGCACCCCGACAGGGGGTAGGGAGACCCAGTACTTC. The chain employs TRBV6-1 and TRBJ2-5; 9 positions match TRBD1. Germline V CDR1 and CDR2: MNHNS, SASEGT. V gave up 7 bases and J gave up 5 bases; unmatched junction bases: 8. This CDR3 spans 14 amino acids.

The chain joins TRBV5-1 to TRBJ1-2; the D gene is possibly TRBD1 (6 bases). Germline V gene lookup returns CDR1 SGHRS and CDR2 YFSETQ. Trimming took 2 bases from V and 7 from J, leaving 21 bases between them. The CDR3 loop spans 16 amino acids. The CDR3 nucleotides read TGCGCCAGCAGCTTTGGGTCGGACGGGGGGCAAACTGGCTACACCTTC. It translates to CASSFGSDGGQTGYTF.

The chain joins TRBV7-8 to TRBJ1-5; 7 bases agree with TRBD1. The CDR3 has 17 residues. V shed 1 base, J shed 3 bases, and the junction held 9 bases outside the gene matches. The germline gives CDR1 SGHVS, CDR2 FQNEAQ. Written as DNA, the CDR3 is TGTGCCAGCAGCTTAGAGGGACAGCTAGGGAACAATCAGCCCCAGCATTTT. This translates into CASSLEGQLGNNQPQHF.